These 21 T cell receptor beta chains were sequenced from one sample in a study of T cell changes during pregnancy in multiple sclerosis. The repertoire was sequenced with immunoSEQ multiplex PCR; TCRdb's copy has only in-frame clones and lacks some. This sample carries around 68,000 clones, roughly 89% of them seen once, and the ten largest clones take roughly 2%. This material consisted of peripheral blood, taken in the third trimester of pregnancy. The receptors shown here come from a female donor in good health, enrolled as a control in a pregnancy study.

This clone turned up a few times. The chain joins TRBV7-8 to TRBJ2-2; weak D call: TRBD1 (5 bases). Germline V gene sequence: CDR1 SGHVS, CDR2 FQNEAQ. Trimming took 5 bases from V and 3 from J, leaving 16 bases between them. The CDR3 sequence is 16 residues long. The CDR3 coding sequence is TGTGCCAGCAGCCACAGGCTTGGGGTACACACCGGGGAGCTGTTTTTT. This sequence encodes CASSHRLGVHTGELFF.

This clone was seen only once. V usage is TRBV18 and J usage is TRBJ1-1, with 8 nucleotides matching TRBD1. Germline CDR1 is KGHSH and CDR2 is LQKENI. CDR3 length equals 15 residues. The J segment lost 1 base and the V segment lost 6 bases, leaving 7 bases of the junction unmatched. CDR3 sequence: CASSPRTGRNTEAFF. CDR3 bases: TGTGCCAGCTCCCCTAGGACAGGGCGGAACACTGAAGCTTTCTTT.

The CDR3 nucleotides are TGCGCCAGCAGCTCGCGGACAGCTGGCACAGATACGCAGTATTTT. Its protein is CASSSRTAGTDTQYF. V is TRBV4-1 and J is TRBJ2-3; possible D gene TRBD1, 6 bases. Germline assignment: CDR1 MGHRA and CDR2 YSYEKL. The V end was cut by 5 bases, the J end by 1 base, with 13 bases between. The CDR3 is 15 residues long.

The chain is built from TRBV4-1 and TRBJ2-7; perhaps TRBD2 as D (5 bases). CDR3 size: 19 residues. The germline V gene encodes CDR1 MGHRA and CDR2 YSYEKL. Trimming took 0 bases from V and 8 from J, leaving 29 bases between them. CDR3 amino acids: CASSQDMNEGAAPSVKQYF. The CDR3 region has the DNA TGCGCCAGCAGCCAAGATATGAATGAGGGAGCGGCCCCCAGTGTGAAGCAGTACTTC.

CDR3 coding DNA: TGTGCCAGCACCTCGGGGGTGCATGGCTACACCTTC. It specifies CASTSGVHGYTF. This chain joins TRBV7-9 and TRBJ1-2; TRBD1 might be the D (5 bases). The CDR3 extends over 12 amino acids. V was pared by 7 bases and J by 6 bases, with 12 bases between. In germline, CDR1 is SEHNR, CDR2 FQNEAQ (reference sequence).

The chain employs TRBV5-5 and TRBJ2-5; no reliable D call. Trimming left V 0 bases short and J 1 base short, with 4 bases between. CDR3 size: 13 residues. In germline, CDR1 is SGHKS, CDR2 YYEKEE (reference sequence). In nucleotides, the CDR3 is TGTGCCAGCAGCTTGGCCAGCCAAGAGACCCAGTACTTC. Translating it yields CASSLASQETQYF. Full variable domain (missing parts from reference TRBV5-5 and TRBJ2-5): DAGVTQSPTHLIKTRGQQVTLRCSPISGHKSVSWYQQVLGQGPQFIFQYYEKEERGRGNFPDRFSARQFPNYSSELNVNALLLGDSALYLCASSLASQETQYFGPGTRLLVL.

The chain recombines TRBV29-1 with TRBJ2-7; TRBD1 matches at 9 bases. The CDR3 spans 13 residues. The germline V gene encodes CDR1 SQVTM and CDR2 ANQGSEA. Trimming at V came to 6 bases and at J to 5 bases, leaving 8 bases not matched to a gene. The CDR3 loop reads CSVAGTGLDEQYF. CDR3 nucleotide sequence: TGCAGCGTAGCCGGGACAGGGTTGGACGAGCAGTACTTC.

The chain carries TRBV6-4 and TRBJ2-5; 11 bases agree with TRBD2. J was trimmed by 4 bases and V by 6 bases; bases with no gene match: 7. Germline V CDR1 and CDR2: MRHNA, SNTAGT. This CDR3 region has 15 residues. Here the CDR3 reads CASSGTSGKGETQYF. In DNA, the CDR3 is TGTGCCAGCAGCGGGACTAGCGGAAAAGGAGAGACCCAGTACTTC.

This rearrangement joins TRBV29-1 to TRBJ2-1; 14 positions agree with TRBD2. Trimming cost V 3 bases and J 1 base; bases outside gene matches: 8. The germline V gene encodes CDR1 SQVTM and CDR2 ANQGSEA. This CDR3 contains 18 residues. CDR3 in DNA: TGCAGCGTTGACGGACTAGCGGGAGGTTCGAGGTCCTACAATGAGCAGTTCTTC. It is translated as CSVDGLAGGSRSYNEQFF.

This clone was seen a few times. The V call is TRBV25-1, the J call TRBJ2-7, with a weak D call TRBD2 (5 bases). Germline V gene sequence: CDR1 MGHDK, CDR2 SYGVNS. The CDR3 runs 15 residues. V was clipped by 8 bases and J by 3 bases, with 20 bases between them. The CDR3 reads CASASRSETNYEQYF. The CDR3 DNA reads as TGTGCCAGCGCAAGCCGATCAGAGACTAACTACGAGCAGTACTTC.

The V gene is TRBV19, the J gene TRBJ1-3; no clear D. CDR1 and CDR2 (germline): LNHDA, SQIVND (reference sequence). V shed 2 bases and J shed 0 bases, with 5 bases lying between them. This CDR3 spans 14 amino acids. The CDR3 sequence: CASSIRSSGNTIYF. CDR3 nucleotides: TGTGCCAGTAGTATAAGGAGCTCTGGAAACACCATATATTTT. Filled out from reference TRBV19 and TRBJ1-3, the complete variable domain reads DGGITQSPKYLFRKEGQNVTLSCEQNLNHDAMYWYRQDPGQGLRLIYYSQIVNDFQKGDIAEGYSVSREKKESFPLTVTSAQKNPTAFYLCASSIRSSGNTIYFGEGSWLTVV.

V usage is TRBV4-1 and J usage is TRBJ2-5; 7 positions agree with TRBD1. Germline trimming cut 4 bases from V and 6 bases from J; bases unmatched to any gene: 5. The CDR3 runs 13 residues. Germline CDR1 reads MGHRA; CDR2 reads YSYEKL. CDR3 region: CASSPDREQTQYF. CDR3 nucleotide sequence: TGCGCCAGCAGCCCTGACAGGGAGCAGACCCAGTACTTC.

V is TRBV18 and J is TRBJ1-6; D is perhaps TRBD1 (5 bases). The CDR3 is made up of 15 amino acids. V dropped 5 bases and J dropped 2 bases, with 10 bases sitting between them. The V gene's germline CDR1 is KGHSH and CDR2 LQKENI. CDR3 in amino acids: CASSGRDAYNSPLHF. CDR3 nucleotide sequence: TGTGCCAGCTCAGGCAGGGATGCCTATAATTCACCCCTCCACTTT.

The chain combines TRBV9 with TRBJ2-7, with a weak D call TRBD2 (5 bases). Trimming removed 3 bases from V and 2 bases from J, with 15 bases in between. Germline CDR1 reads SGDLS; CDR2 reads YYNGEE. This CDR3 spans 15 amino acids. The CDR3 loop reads CASSALTTAPYEQYF. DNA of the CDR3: TGTGCCAGCAGCGCCCTGACTACCGCCCCCTACGAGCAGTACTTC.

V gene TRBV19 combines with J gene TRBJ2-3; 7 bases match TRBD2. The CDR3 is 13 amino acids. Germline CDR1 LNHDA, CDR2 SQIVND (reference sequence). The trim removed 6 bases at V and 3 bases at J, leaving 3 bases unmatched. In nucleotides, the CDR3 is TGTGCCAGTAGCCGGGGGGTGACAGATACGCAGTATTTT. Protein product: CASSRGVTDTQYF.

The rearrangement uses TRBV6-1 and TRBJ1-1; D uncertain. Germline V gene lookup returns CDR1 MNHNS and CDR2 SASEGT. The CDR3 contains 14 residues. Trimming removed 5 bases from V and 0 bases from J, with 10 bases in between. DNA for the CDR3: TGTGCCAGCAGTTTCGGGGTGGTGAACACTGAAGCTTTCTTT. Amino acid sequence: CASSFGVVNTEAFF.

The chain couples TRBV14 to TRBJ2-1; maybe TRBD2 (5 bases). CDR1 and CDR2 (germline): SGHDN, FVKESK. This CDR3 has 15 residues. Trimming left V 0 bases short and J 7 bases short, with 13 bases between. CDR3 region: CASSQDLRRWNEQFF. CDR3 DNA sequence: TGTGCCAGCAGCCAAGATTTACGGAGGTGGAATGAGCAGTTCTTC.

Written as DNA, the CDR3 is TGTGCCAGCAGCTGGCGCGCCGGGACAGGAGGGACTGAAGCTTTCTTT. This translates into CASSWRAGTGGTEAFF. This chain links TRBV7-9 with TRBJ1-1, with 8 bases matching TRBD1. V shed 4 bases and J 5 bases; nucleotides not matched to a gene: 12. From germline, CDR1 is SEHNR and CDR2 FQNEAQ (reference sequence). CDR3 length equals 16 residues. Based on the CDR3 plus reference TRBV7-9 and TRBJ1-1, the full variable domain is DTGVSQNPRHKITKRGQNVTFRCDPISEHNRLYWYRQTLGQGPEFLTYFQNEAQLEKSRLLSDRFSAERPKGSFSTLEIQRTEQGDSAMYLCASSWRAGTGGTEAFFGQGTRLTVV.

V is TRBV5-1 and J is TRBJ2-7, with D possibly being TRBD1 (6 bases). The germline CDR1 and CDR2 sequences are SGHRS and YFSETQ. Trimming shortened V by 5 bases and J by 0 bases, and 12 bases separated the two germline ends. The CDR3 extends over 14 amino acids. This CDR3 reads CASSPGTPSYEQYF. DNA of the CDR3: TGCGCCAGCAGTCCCGGGACACCCTCCTACGAGCAGTACTTC. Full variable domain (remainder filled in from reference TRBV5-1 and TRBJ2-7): KAGVTQTPRYLIKTRGQQVTLSCSPISGHRSVSWYQQTPGQGLQFLFEYFSETQRNKGNFPGRFSGRQFSNSRSEMNVSTLELGDSALYLCASSPGTPSYEQYFGPGTRLTVT.

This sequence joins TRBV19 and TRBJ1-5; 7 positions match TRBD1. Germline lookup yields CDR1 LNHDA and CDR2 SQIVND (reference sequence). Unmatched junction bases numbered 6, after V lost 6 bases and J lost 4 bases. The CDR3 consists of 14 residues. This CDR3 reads CASRRQGGNQPQHF. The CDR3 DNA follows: TGTGCCAGTAGGCGACAGGGCGGGAATCAGCCCCAGCATTTT.

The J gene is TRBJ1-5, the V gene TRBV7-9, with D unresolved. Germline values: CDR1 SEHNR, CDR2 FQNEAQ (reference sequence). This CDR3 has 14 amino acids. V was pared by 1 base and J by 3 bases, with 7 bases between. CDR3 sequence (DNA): TGTGCCAGCAGCTTAGGCGGGGTCAATCAGCCCCAGCATTTT. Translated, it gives CASSLGGVNQPQHF.